This is a list of T cell receptor beta chains from one sample in a study of shared clonotypes between healthy human individuals. Sequencing was performed with immunoSEQ multiplex PCR; in TCRdb, only in-frame clones are kept and a portion is missing. This table has over a million clones, about 80% appearing once. Sequencing input: memory CD4+ T cells from PBMCs. Every receptor here comes from a man aged 18 to 30 in good health. Some clones in this sample may be carry-over from other donors' samples. CDR3s leave out the opening cysteine and the closing phenylalanine or tryptophan. The order of the fields is CDR3 protein, J gene, CDR3 length, V gene.

ASSLYGLGETQY | TRBJ2-5 | 12 | TRBV28
ASSDKVSNQPQH | TRBJ1-5 | 12 | TRBV6-1
ASSQNRGANEQY | TRBJ2-7 | 12 | TRBV14
ASSEANDYEQY | TRBJ2-7 | 11 | TRBV6-1
ASSPGQGTSGANVLT | TRBJ2-6 | 15 | TRBV5-1
ASSFSSGTGRGGYT | TRBJ1-2 | 14 | TRBV28
ASTMEGNQPQH | TRBJ1-5 | 11 | TRBV2
ASSSPTSGTGVDQPQH | TRBJ1-5 | 16 | TRBV27
ASRDGGVSYEQY | TRBJ2-7 | 12 | TRBV28
ASSPRGEREAPYEQY | TRBJ2-7 | 15 | TRBV7-9
ASNDKGIYEQY | TRBJ2-7 | 11 | TRBV19
ASTVSQGGLKLF | TRBJ1-4 | 12 | TRBV28
ASSVMDRLNTEAF | TRBJ1-1 | 13 | TRBV9
ASSSPARTGANVLT | TRBJ2-6 | 14 | TRBV11-2
ASSAPGVDGNTIY | TRBJ1-3 | 13 | TRBV6-5
ASSFPGGEQF | TRBJ2-1 | 10 | TRBV5-1
ASSAQSFLDNGYT | TRBJ1-2 | 13 | TRBV9
SVEGLAGGLGTYNEQF | TRBJ2-1 | 16 | TRBV29-1
ASPTGYLNYGYT | TRBJ1-2 | 12 | TRBV27
AWSAGTVVGYT | TRBJ1-2 | 11 | TRBV30